The entry below describes one T cell receptor beta chain. There are 18 residues in the CDR3. Trimming left V 3 bases short and J 7 bases short, with 24 bases between. CDR1 and CDR2 (germline): LGHNA, YSLEER. The data derive from a study of radiation and T cells in renal cell carcinoma. Time point of the sample: blood 2 weeks post-SBRT. Stated treatment: 15 Gy SBRT to primary tumor, nephrectomy 4 weeks later. Here immunoSEQ multiplex PCR was the method, and the copy in TCRdb shows in-frame clones only, minus some. Of tens of thousands of clones listed, 86% are singletons. This chain links TRBV4-3 with TRBJ1-4; a weak D match, TRBD1 (5 bases). The clonotype originates from a woman in her forties or fifties with renal cell carcinoma. The sample was blood, taken from a patient whose treatment included radiotherapy and nephrectomy. The CDR3 protein is CASSHSFGTQLGGEKLFF. The CDR3, as DNA: TGCGCCAGCAGCCACTCGTTCGGGACCCAATTGGGAGGTGAAAAACTGTTTTTT.